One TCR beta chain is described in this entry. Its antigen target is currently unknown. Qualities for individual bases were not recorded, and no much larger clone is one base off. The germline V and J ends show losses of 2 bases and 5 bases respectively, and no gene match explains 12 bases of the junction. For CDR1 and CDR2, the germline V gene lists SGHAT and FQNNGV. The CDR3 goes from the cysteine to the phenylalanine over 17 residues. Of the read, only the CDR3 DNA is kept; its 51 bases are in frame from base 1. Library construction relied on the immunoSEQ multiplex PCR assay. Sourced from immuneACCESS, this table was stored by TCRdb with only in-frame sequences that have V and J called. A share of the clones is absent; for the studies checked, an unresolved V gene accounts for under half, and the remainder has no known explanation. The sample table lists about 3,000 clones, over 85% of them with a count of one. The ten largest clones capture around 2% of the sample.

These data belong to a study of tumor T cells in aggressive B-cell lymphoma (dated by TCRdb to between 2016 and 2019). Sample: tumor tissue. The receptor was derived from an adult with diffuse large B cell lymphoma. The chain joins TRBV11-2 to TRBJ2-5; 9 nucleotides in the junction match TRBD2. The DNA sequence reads TGTGCCAGCAGCTTATCCCCAGATAGCGGGAGTTTGGAGACCCAGTACTTC. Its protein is CASSLSPDSGSLETQYF.